This TCR beta chain comes out of a study of blood T cell repertoires in COVID-19. In the original processing: Reference gene primer amplification gave estimated nucleated cell counts. Clones were read by immunoSEQ multiplex PCR, and TCRdb kept only the in-frame ones, dropping some. V and J calls and clone size come straight from that table; D and trimming were deduced from the DNA. Found here are some 340,000 clones, around 87% of them singletons; the top ten hold under 5.5%. Germline V gives CDR1 SGHVS, CDR2 FQNEAQ. This CDR3 has 16 residues. V lost 2 bases to trimming and J lost 4 bases; unmatched junction nucleotides: 4. Membership in each cohort depended on participant-reported clinical history. Donors of Cohort 3 who recovered were those that had two negative PCRs, clearance, or symptom resolution.

Sequenced sample: PBMCs or T cells enriched from blood (not recorded which). The origin of this receptor is a woman in her thirties who had recovered from COVID-19. The J gene is TRBJ1-6, the V gene TRBV7-8; TRBD1 matches at 8 bases. CDR3 coding DNA: TGTGCCAGCAGCTTATCCAGGGGGCCGTATAATTCACCCCTCCACTTT. Its translation is CASSLSRGPYNSPLHF.